One sample yielded the 18 T cell receptor beta chains listed below, sequenced in a study of blood T cells in healthy people across ages (dated by TCRdb to 2013 to 2016). The library was produced with 5' RACE. The sequencer listed for this sample is Illumina HiSeq 2500. The second PCR ran for about 7 to 11 cycles and used a J-beta primer mix along with a sample-barcoded 5' primer. Through fastp at Q25 and MiXCR, TCRdb rebuilt clones from the public reads, retaining in-frame beta chains. Here each entry gathers all rows of one CDR3 protein and keeps the most common genes and DNA. The sample table holds more than 1.4 million distinct CDR3 sequences, of which around 39% were seen once. 7.9% of the sample rests with the top ten. The sequenced sample consisted of blood. The receptors originated from a woman aged 18 to 35 in good health.

CDR3 residues: CASSKERLAGALRNEQFF. The DNA of the CDR3 is TGTGCCAGCAGCAAAGAGCGACTAGCGGGGGCCCTCCGGAATGAGCAGTTCTTC. The chain recombines TRBV21-1 with TRBJ2-1; the tabulated D call, TRBD2, remains unverified against the DNA. TRBV21-1 is assigned pseudogene status. CDR3 length: 18 residues.

V usage is TRBV6-1 and J usage is TRBJ2-7; 7 positions match TRBD2. This CDR3 comprises 19 residues. The trim removed 1 base at V and 0 bases at J, leaving 15 bases unmatched. The germline V gene has CDR1 MNHNS and CDR2 SASEGT. CDR3 in DNA: TGTGCCAGCAGTGAAGGAACGAGCGGGATCTCCCAAAACTCCTACGAGCAGTACTTC. It encodes CASSEGTSGISQNSYEQYF.

V and J are TRBV4-2 and TRBJ2-7, with no clear D. CDR1 LGHNA and CDR2 YNFKEQ come from the germline V gene. The V end was cut by 2 bases, the J end by 7 bases, with 18 bases between. This CDR3 has 15 residues. The CDR3 DNA reads TGTGCCAGCAGCCAATCCTTGGATTCCTACAATGAGCAGTACTTC. Translated: CASSQSLDSYNEQYF.

This clonotype appeared many times. The chain combines TRBV4-1 with TRBJ2-3; D is unclear. The V gene's germline CDR1 is MGHRA and CDR2 YSYEKL. This CDR3 is 18 amino acids long. V lost 1 base to trimming and J lost 1 base, with 18 bases between them. CDR3 nucleotides: TGCGCCAGCAGCCAAGCTCTAGAGGCGGTTCTCCGCACAGATACGCAGTATTTT. Amino acid sequence: CASSQALEAVLRTDTQYF.

DNA of the CDR3: TGCGCCAGCAATCGTAAGAGGGGGGACGAGCAGTACTTC. Translated, it gives CASNRKRGDEQYF. The chain links TRBV5-1 to TRBJ2-4; D tentatively reads TRBD1 or TRBD2 (6 bases each). With the DNA end fitting TRBJ2-7 better, the J assignment may be wrong. The CDR3 has 13 residues. Germline V CDR1 and CDR2: SGHRS, YFSETQ.

The chain joins TRBV7-9 to TRBJ2-7; the D is unclear. V lost 2 bases to trimming and J lost 11 bases, with 13 bases between them. Germline V gene sequence: CDR1 SEHNR, CDR2 FQNEAQ (reference sequence). This CDR3 contains 12 residues. CDR3 nucleotides: TGTGCCAGCAGCTTAAATGGGATAAGTGAGTACTTC. It encodes CASSLNGISEYF.

The genes are TRBV7-2 and TRBJ1-2; TRBD1 might be the D (6 bases). This CDR3 is 13 amino acids long. V lost 5 bases, J lost 7 bases, and 14 bases lay in between. Germline loops: CDR1 SGHTA, CDR2 FQGNSA. CDR3 nucleotides: TGTGCCAGCAGCCCACAGGGACCCTGTGGCTACACCTTC. Its protein product is CASSPQGPCGYTF.

J is TRBJ2-1 and V is TRBV13; TRBD2 agrees at 11 bases. The germline CDR1 and CDR2 sequences are PRHDT and FYEKMQ (reference sequence). Trimming removed 5 bases from V and 5 bases from J; junction bases left unmatched: 5. The CDR3 consists of 15 residues. For the CDR3, the DNA is TGTGCCAGCAGCCCCCGACTAGCGGGGCACAATGAGCAGTTCTTC. As protein: CASSPRLAGHNEQFF.

This clonotype appeared a few times. A read error may account for a junction end that differs from germline. The chain links TRBV6-1 to TRBJ1-4, with 8 nucleotides matching TRBD1. CDR1 is MNHNS and CDR2 is SASEGT in the germline V gene. The CDR3 has 12 amino acids. The DNA of the CDR3 is TGTGCCGGCAGGGGGCTGGAAGAAAAACTGTTTTTT. Protein sequence: CAGRGLEEKLFF.

This clonotype was counted once. The chain joins TRBV6-5 to TRBJ1-3, with 7 bases identical to TRBD1. Germline-derived CDR1 and CDR2 are MNHEY and SVGAGI. After removal of 6 bases from V and 0 bases from J, the junction contained 5 bases not matched to a gene. The length of the CDR3 is 15 residues. CDR3 DNA: TGTGCCAGCAGCATAACAGGGGACTCTGGAAACACCATATATTTT. Translation: CASSITGDSGNTIYF.

The chain joins TRBV9 to TRBJ1-1; TRBD1 might be the D (5 bases). CDR3 length: 14 amino acids. The V end lost 0 bases, the J end lost 8 bases, and 14 bases lay between the germline ends. Per the germline V gene, CDR1 is SGDLS and CDR2 is YYNGEE. CDR3 amino acids: CASSVGYWDWEAFF. CDR3 DNA: TGTGCCAGCAGCGTAGGATACTGGGACTGGGAAGCTTTCTTT.

V gene TRBV12-3 or TRBV12-4 combines with J gene TRBJ1-2, with TRBD1 matching 7 bases. There are 13 residues in the CDR3. The ends lost 7 bases at V and 6 bases at J; junction bases unmatched: 8. CDR3 nucleotide sequence: TGTGCCAGCACCGTGACAGGGTTGAATGGCTACACCTTC. Residues: CASTVTGLNGYTF.

This chain joins TRBV7-2 and TRBJ1-1; D ambiguous. The CDR3 consists of 15 residues. CDR1 and CDR2 from the germline V gene are SGHTA and FQGNSA. With 3 bases removed from V and 2 bases from J, the gap between germline ends came to 13 bases. The CDR3 coding sequence is TGTGCCAGCAGCTTGCTTGGGCAGGCTAACACTGAAGCTTTCTTT. This gives the protein CASSLLGQANTEAFF.

In this sample, this clonotype turned up a few times. This chain connects TRBV6-5 to TRBJ2-2, with a tentative D call TRBD2 (6 bases). The V gene lost 8 bases and the J gene lost 6 bases, with 19 bases spanning the gap. CDR1 MNHEY and CDR2 SVGAGI come from the germline V gene. The CDR3 length is 15 residues. CDR3 DNA sequence: TGTGCCAGCTCGGAACTTCTCGGCGGGGCCGGGGAGCTGTTTTTT. Protein product: CASSELLGGAGELFF.

The chain joins TRBV14 to TRBJ1-1; D is unclear. Germline-derived CDR1 and CDR2 are SGHDN and FVKESK. V was pared by 9 bases and J by 1 base, with 15 bases between. There are 14 residues in the CDR3. This CDR3 is CASQLTIKNTEAFF. The DNA for the CDR3 is TGTGCCAGTCAACTTACAATCAAGAACACTGAAGCTTTCTTT.

This clonotype was observed a handful of times. The chain joins TRBV4-2 to TRBJ2-1; 11 nucleotides match TRBD2. Germline V gene sequence: CDR1 LGHNA, CDR2 YNFKEQ. This CDR3 contains 15 residues. With V trimmed by 0 bases and J by 7 bases, 2 bases remained unmatched. The CDR3 is CASSQETSGANEQFF. CDR3 in DNA: TGTGCCAGCAGCCAAGAGACTAGCGGGGCAAATGAGCAGTTCTTC.

The chain joins TRBV2 to TRBJ2-7; D unclear. Trimming pared 4 bases from V and 5 bases from J, leaving 15 bases between. CDR1 is SNHLY and CDR2 is FYNNEI in the germline V gene. The CDR3 contains 14 residues. The CDR3 sequence is CASSAGHGPNEQYF. DNA for the CDR3: TGTGCCAGCAGTGCCGGCCACGGGCCAAACGAGCAGTACTTC.

This chain uses TRBV3-1 with TRBJ2-5, with D perhaps matching TRBD1 (6 bases). With the DNA end fitting TRBJ2-7 better, the J assignment may be wrong. Germline V gene sequence: CDR1 LGHDT, CDR2 YNNKEL (reference sequence). The CDR3 totals 15 residues. CDR3 DNA sequence: TGTGCCAGCAGCCAAGTCGGGACACCGTACTACGAGCAGTACTTC. Its protein product is CASSQVGTPYYEQYF.